The rows below give T cell receptor beta chains drawn from one sample of a study of T cells in Graves' hyperthyroidism and ophthalmopathy. TCRdb independently ran MiXCR on the multiplex PCR reads; one entry per CDR3 protein. The table shows some 620,000 distinct CDR3 sequences, with 15% to 20% occurring only once. Sequencing was done on a sample of blood. These TCRs come from a woman aged 25-40 years with Graves' hyperthyroidism. CDR3s leave out the opening cysteine and the closing phenylalanine or tryptophan. Each record gives: clone size, V gene, J gene, CDR3 protein. A row's size may be missing; if present it is once, few, many or a size class.

>.|TRBV5-6|TRBJ1-6
ASSGGASYNSPLH
>many|TRBV2|TRBJ2-7
ASSGEGPYEQY
>few|TRBV5-1|TRBJ2-3
ASSLFAGTADTQY
>.|TRBV2|TRBJ2-7
ASTHDGQSSYEQY
>many|TRBV28|TRBJ2-1
ASSPADLGPYNEQF
>few|TRBV6-1|TRBJ1-3
ANEFGPSSGNTIY
>many|TRBV2|TRBJ1-5
ASRLGTGRSQPQH
>many|TRBV28|TRBJ2-6
ASSSSLGRSTYSGANVLT
>many|TRBV12-3/TRBV12-4|TRBJ2-3
ASSLRDADTQY
>.|TRBV20-1|TRBJ2-2
SASSGQGAAGELF
>.|TRBV27|TRBJ2-3
ASSFFTSGRGTDTQY
>.|TRBV2|TRBJ2-1
ASKSGSLFEQF
>.|TRBV19|TRBJ1-1
ASGQGTATEAF
>few|TRBV6-1|TRBJ2-3
ASSSRSGRSPDTQY
>many|TRBV3-1|TRBJ2-1
ASSQRWGTSGASYNEQF
>many|TRBV2|TRBJ2-3
ASRRQGVDTQY
>few|TRBV7-8|TRBJ2-7
ASSRRRELSYEQY
>many|TRBV12-3/TRBV12-4|TRBJ2-1
ASSLAGLSSEQF
>many|TRBV30|TRBJ2-7
AWSVGGEYEQY
>many|TRBV28|TRBJ1-5
ASRGVENQPQH
>.|TRBV7-9|TRBJ2-3
ASSPPGGRSTDTQY
>.|TRBV7-9|TRBJ2-7
ASSPKWEYERY
>many|TRBV11-3|TRBJ2-1
ASSPPTRPNEQF
>many|TRBV6-1|TRBJ2-7
ASSEALRTGRSPYEQY
>few|TRBV6-1|TRBJ2-2
ASSYSQPTREPGELF
>.|TRBV5-4|TRBJ2-5
ASSLANRGVETQY
>few|TRBV9|TRBJ2-3
ASSVRITDTQY
>many|TRBV6-2/TRBV6-3|TRBJ1-1
ASSYSIKDPVNTEAF
>few|TRBV4-1|TRBJ1-5
ASSQTERDQPQH
>few|TRBV5-1|TRBJ2-1
ASSLEGGLNYNEQF
>.|TRBV9|TRBJ2-7
ASSVGWGGAYEQY
>many|TRBV6-1|TRBJ2-3
ASRRAGSTDTQY
>.|TRBV19|TRBJ1-1
ASSITGQGHTEAF
>many|TRBV3-1|TRBJ2-7
ASSHRDRGVQY
>few|TRBV6-4|TRBJ1-1
ASSGSPYLIGPEAF
>many|TRBV28|TRBJ2-3
ASRPGLADTQY
>.|TRBV16|TRBJ2-1
ASSQSWSPPGRGEQF
>many|TRBV28|TRBJ2-7
ASTYSGSSYEQY
>many|TRBV10-3|TRBJ2-5
AISVGQGYTETQY
>few|TRBV11-3|TRBJ1-3
ASSLGAGAGNTIY
>few|TRBV2|TRBJ2-1
ASSGRRRGNEQS
>.|TRBV3-1|TRBJ2-7
ASSHLITSQVHEQY
>few|TRBV7-9|TRBJ1-3
ASSLIGTRSSGNTIY
>.|TRBV4-2|TRBJ1-1
ASSQDSGMGTEAF
>many|TRBV20-1|TRBJ2-1
SAATSGFNEQF
>many|TRBV12-3/TRBV12-4|TRBJ2-1
ASSRGLADYNEQF
>many|TRBV7-2|TRBJ2-1
ASSSAWTGRNEQF
>many|TRBV12-3/TRBV12-4|TRBJ2-5
ASTQRGLRETQY
>.|TRBV19|TRBJ2-1
ATGGLAGVLNEQF
>few|TRBV6-1|TRBJ1-5
ASTLQGLNQPQH